This T cell receptor beta chain appears in the sequencing data of a study of blood T cells in healthy people across ages. Germline V gene data show CDR1 as MNHEY and CDR2 as SMNVEV (reference sequence). The germline V and J ends were trimmed by 0 bases and 4 bases, with 19 bases remaining between them. This CDR3 spans 17 amino acids. Roughly 10 milliliters of peripheral blood were drawn from each donor. With a J-beta primer mix and a sample-barcoded 5' primer, a second PCR ran about 6 to 11 cycles. Each CDR3 protein gets one entry after TCRdb re-called the 5' RACE reads with MiXCR. This repertoire shows some 1.4 million distinct CDR3 sequences, around two fifths found once; its top ten account for approximately 7.9%. Concerning this clonotype itself: Antigen unknown.

Findings of the study overall: Higher diversity, along with more naive CD4+ cells, distinguished long-lived donors from aged donors.

This sequence was found in a woman between 18 and 29 years old in good health. The specimen was blood. V usage is TRBV27 and J usage is TRBJ2-7, with a tentative D call TRBD2 (5 bases). The CDR3 sequence is CASSLSYYEGLIYEQYF. DNA for the CDR3: TGTGCCAGCAGTTTATCCTACTATGAGGGTTTAATTTACGAGCAGTACTTC.